This is a list of T cell receptor beta chains from one sample in a study of control samples from healthy donors and cancer patients. Sequencing was performed with immunoSEQ multiplex PCR; in TCRdb, only in-frame clones are kept and a portion is missing. The listing records some 180,000 clones. Input material: blood. The receptors derive from a woman aged 25 to 39 in good health. Each CDR3 is given with its conserved first and last residue. Fields, in order: CDR3 DNA, CDR3 protein, J gene, V gene, D gene. D genes are given only for firm matches.

cdr3_nt: TGCGCCAGCAGCTTGGCGGGAAGGTCACCCCTCCACTTT
cdr3_aa: CASSLAGRSPLHF
j_call: TRBJ1-6
v_call: TRBV5-1
d_call: -

cdr3_nt: TGTGCCAGCAGTGCAGTGGCTGGAAACACCATATATTTT
cdr3_aa: CASSAVAGNTIYF
j_call: TRBJ1-3
v_call: TRBV25-1
d_call: -

cdr3_nt: TGTGCCAGCAGTTTATCGGAGGGCTACGAGCAGTACTTC
cdr3_aa: CASSLSEGYEQYF
j_call: TRBJ2-7
v_call: TRBV27
d_call: -

cdr3_nt: TGTGCCAGCAGCTTTAAACGGGACAGGAATCAGCCCCAGCATTTT
cdr3_aa: CASSFKRDRNQPQHF
j_call: TRBJ1-5
v_call: TRBV6-2/TRBV6-3
d_call: TRBD1

cdr3_nt: TGTGCCAGCAGCGGATACGGCTACGAGCAGTACTTC
cdr3_aa: CASSGYGYEQYF
j_call: TRBJ2-7
v_call: TRBV28
d_call: -

cdr3_nt: TGCGCCAGCAGCCAAGCAGCTATCAGCTTGAACACTGAAGCTTTCTTT
cdr3_aa: CASSQAAISLNTEAFF
j_call: TRBJ1-1
v_call: TRBV4-1
d_call: -

cdr3_nt: TGTGCCAGCGACACCTTACAGGGTACCTATGGCTACACCTTC
cdr3_aa: CASDTLQGTYGYTF
j_call: TRBJ1-2
v_call: TRBV7-9
d_call: -

cdr3_nt: TGTGCCAGCAGCTCGACCGGGACGGGCCTACTAGCGCAGTACTTC
cdr3_aa: CASSSTGTGLLAQYF
j_call: TRBJ2-7
v_call: TRBV7-6
d_call: -

cdr3_nt: TGCAGTGCTAGGACATACAATGAGCAGTTCTTC
cdr3_aa: CSARTYNEQFF
j_call: TRBJ2-1
v_call: TRBV20-1
d_call: -

cdr3_nt: TGTGCCAGCAACCTTCAGCCCGAGTACGAGCAGTACTTC
cdr3_aa: CASNLQPEYEQYF
j_call: TRBJ2-7
v_call: TRBV7-9
d_call: -

cdr3_nt: TGTGCCACCGGCGGGGGCGCGGGATTCACAGATACGCAGTATTTT
cdr3_aa: CATGGGAGFTDTQYF
j_call: TRBJ2-3
v_call: TRBV28
d_call: -

cdr3_nt: TGCGCCAGCAGCCCTGGACGGGATGGAGTAAGTCAGCCCCAGCATTTT
cdr3_aa: CASSPGRDGVSQPQHF
j_call: TRBJ1-5
v_call: TRBV4-1
d_call: -

cdr3_nt: TGTGCCAGCAGTTACGACAGGGGCGGTGGAAACACCATATATTTT
cdr3_aa: CASSYDRGGGNTIYF
j_call: TRBJ1-3
v_call: TRBV6-5
d_call: TRBD1

cdr3_nt: TGTGCCAGCACTACAAAGGGGTACAATGAGCAGTTCTTC
cdr3_aa: CASTTKGYNEQFF
j_call: TRBJ2-1
v_call: TRBV6-5
d_call: -

cdr3_nt: TGTGCCAGCAGCGGAGAGGGGGGCAGCAATCAGCCCCAGCATTTT
cdr3_aa: CASSGEGGSNQPQHF
j_call: TRBJ1-5
v_call: TRBV9
d_call: -

cdr3_nt: TGTGCCAGTAGTATCGGGCGGGGACCCCTCAATGAGCAGTTCTTC
cdr3_aa: CASSIGRGPLNEQFF
j_call: TRBJ2-1
v_call: TRBV19
d_call: -

cdr3_nt: TGTGCCAGCAGTACCAGATCCTACGAGCAGTACTTC
cdr3_aa: CASSTRSYEQYF
j_call: TRBJ2-7
v_call: TRBV6-2/TRBV6-3
d_call: -

cdr3_nt: TGTGCCAGCAGCTCCTATAGCGGGGGGACGACCTACAATGAGCAGTTCTTC
cdr3_aa: CASSSYSGGTTYNEQFF
j_call: TRBJ2-1
v_call: TRBV7-3
d_call: TRBD2

cdr3_nt: TGTGCCATACAGGGGGCAGACTATGGCTACACCTTC
cdr3_aa: CAIQGADYGYTF
j_call: TRBJ1-2
v_call: TRBV10-3
d_call: TRBD1

cdr3_nt: TGTGCCAGCAGCCAGCAGGGGCGGGACGGGGAGCTGTTTTTT
cdr3_aa: CASSQQGRDGELFF
j_call: TRBJ2-2
v_call: TRBV14
d_call: -

cdr3_nt: TGTGCCAGCACCCGAAGGGACGGTGAAAAACTGTTTTTT
cdr3_aa: CASTRRDGEKLFF
j_call: TRBJ1-4
v_call: TRBV28
d_call: -

cdr3_nt: TGTGCCAGCAGCTCTTCAGATGCGGCTTTCTTT
cdr3_aa: CASSSSDAAFF
j_call: TRBJ1-1
v_call: TRBV3-1/TRBV3-2
d_call: -

cdr3_nt: TGTGCCAGCAGCTTAGCGGGGGCAAACTCCTACGAGCAGTACTTC
cdr3_aa: CASSLAGANSYEQYF
j_call: TRBJ2-7
v_call: TRBV7-2
d_call: -

cdr3_nt: TGTGCCAGCAGTTTACTGGGGTTATACGAGCAGTACTTC
cdr3_aa: CASSLLGLYEQYF
j_call: TRBJ2-7
v_call: TRBV28
d_call: -

cdr3_nt: TGTGCCAGCAGCCAGGTTCGCTCTGGAAACACCATATATTTT
cdr3_aa: CASSQVRSGNTIYF
j_call: TRBJ1-3
v_call: TRBV4-2
d_call: -

cdr3_nt: TGTGCCAGCAGCCCCGACAGGGGTTGGTATCAGCCCCAGCATTTT
cdr3_aa: CASSPDRGWYQPQHF
j_call: TRBJ1-5
v_call: TRBV6-2/TRBV6-3
d_call: TRBD1